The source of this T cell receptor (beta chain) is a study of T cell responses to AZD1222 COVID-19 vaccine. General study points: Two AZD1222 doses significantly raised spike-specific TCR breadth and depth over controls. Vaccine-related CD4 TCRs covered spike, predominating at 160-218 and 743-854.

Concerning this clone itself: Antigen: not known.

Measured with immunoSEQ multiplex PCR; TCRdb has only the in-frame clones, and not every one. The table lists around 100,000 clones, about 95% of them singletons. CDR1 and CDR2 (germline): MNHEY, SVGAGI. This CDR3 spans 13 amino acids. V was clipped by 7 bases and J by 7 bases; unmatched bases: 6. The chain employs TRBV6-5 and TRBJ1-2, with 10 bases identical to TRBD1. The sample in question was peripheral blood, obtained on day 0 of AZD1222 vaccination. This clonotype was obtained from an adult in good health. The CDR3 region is CASTGDRGFGYTF. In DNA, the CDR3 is TGTGCCAGCACCGGGGACAGGGGTTTTGGCTACACCTTC.